The 19 T cell receptor beta chains below all came from one sample that was sequenced in a study of cytomegalovirus exposure and HLA in healthy donors. The PCR used 60 Vbeta and 13 Jbeta primers. Method: immunoSEQ multiplex PCR; TCRdb's copy keeps in-frame clones and lacks some. There are approximately 150,000 clones in the sample; 73% occur only once, and around 5% lies in the top ten. Sequencing used PBMCs. All receptors derive from a woman younger than 35 in good health and CMV-seropositive.

The chain is built from TRBV27 and TRBJ2-1, with 10 nucleotides matching TRBD1. This CDR3 is 16 amino acids long. The ends lost 3 bases at V and 6 bases at J; junction bases unmatched: 8. CDR1 and CDR2 (germline): MNHEY, SMNVEV (reference sequence). The CDR3 nucleotides read TGTGCCAGCAGTTTCCTCGGGACAGGGGTCATCAATGAGCAGTTCTTC. It translates to CASSFLGTGVINEQFF.

The rearrangement uses TRBV4-3 and TRBJ1-3; D is possibly TRBD1 (5 bases). This CDR3 has 15 residues. Germline V gene data show CDR1 as LGHNA and CDR2 as YSLEER. Trimming left V 3 bases short and J 0 bases short, with 9 bases between. The CDR3 loop reads CASSQGTLSGNTIYF. In DNA form, the CDR3 reads TGCGCCAGCAGCCAGGGGACTCTCTCTGGAAACACCATATATTTT.

The chain combines TRBV28 with TRBJ1-5; 8 nucleotides agree with TRBD1. This CDR3 has 15 residues. The V gene end was trimmed by 5 bases and the J gene end by 4 bases; junction bases not matched to a gene: 7. Per the germline V gene, CDR1 is MDHEN and CDR2 is SYDVKM. For the CDR3, the DNA is TGTGCCAGCAGTCATCCGGACAGGGATAATCAGCCCCAGCATTTT. It specifies CASSHPDRDNQPQHF.

The chain employs TRBV6-6 and TRBJ2-7, with D tentatively TRBD1 (5 bases). CDR3 length: 13 residues. CDR1 and CDR2 (germline): MNHNY, SVGAGI (reference sequence). V gave up 8 bases and J gave up 4 bases, with 15 bases separating them. The CDR3 bases are TGTGCCAGCTCCGACAGTAGCTATTACGAGCAGTACTTC. Its translation: CASSDSSYYEQYF.

The J gene is TRBJ2-3, the V gene TRBV20-1; D call uncertain. The V end was cut by 4 bases, the J end by 5 bases, with 7 bases between. This CDR3 spans 11 amino acids. Per germline, CDR1 DFQATT and CDR2 SNEGSKA (reference sequence). In nucleotides, the CDR3 is TGCAGTGCTACAACAGTAGATACGCAGTATTTT. Translated: CSATTVDTQYF.

V usage is TRBV2 and J usage is TRBJ1-2, with 9 bases identical to TRBD1. Losses at the gene ends were 3 bases for V and 5 bases for J; bases not matched to a gene: 1. CDR3 length: 13 residues. Germline loops: CDR1 SNHLY, CDR2 FYNNEI. CDR3 in DNA: TGTGCCAGCAGTGAGGGGACAGGGTATGGCTACACCTTC. The encoded protein is CASSEGTGYGYTF. Variable domain in full (rest from reference TRBV2 and TRBJ1-2): EPEVTQTPSHQVTQMGQEVILRCVPISNHLYFYWYRQILGQKVEFLVSFYNNEISEKSEIFDDQFSVERPDGSNFTLKIRSTKLEDSAMYFCASSEGTGYGYTFGSGTRLTVV.

The V call is TRBV10-3, the J call TRBJ2-2; D is unclear. CDR3 length: 15 residues. Germline V gene lookup returns CDR1 ENHRY and CDR2 SYGVKD. V was trimmed by 2 bases and J by 4 bases, leaving 11 bases between them. CDR3 residues: CAISEVLETTGELFF. In DNA form, the CDR3 reads TGTGCCATCAGTGAGGTCCTAGAGACCACCGGGGAGCTGTTTTTT.

This sequence joins TRBV4-2 and TRBJ2-7, with 9 bases matching TRBD2. The CDR3 runs 15 residues. V gave up 5 bases and J gave up 1 base; unmatched junction bases: 6. Germline V gene data show CDR1 as LGHNA and CDR2 as YNFKEQ. The CDR3 nucleotides read TGTGCCAGCAGCGCTGGTCTAGCGGGGTCCTACGAGCAGTACTTC. Amino acids: CASSAGLAGSYEQYF.

The chain combines TRBV6-5 with TRBJ1-1, with D possibly being TRBD1 (6 bases). This CDR3 spans 13 amino acids. V was trimmed by 4 bases and J by 5 bases, leaving 11 bases between them. Per the germline V gene, CDR1 is MNHEY and CDR2 is SVGAGI. DNA of the CDR3: TGTGCCAGCAGTTCTAGGGGGGGAACTGAAGCTTTCTTT. It translates to CASSSRGGTEAFF.

The genes are TRBV18 and TRBJ2-5, with a possible D match to TRBD2 (6 bases). Germline assignment: CDR1 KGHSH and CDR2 LQKENI. The CDR3 contains 14 residues. Trimming cost V 3 bases and J 3 bases, with 11 bases left between them. The CDR3 is CASSPSGVKETQYF. CDR3 nucleotide sequence: TGTGCCAGCTCACCTTCGGGAGTGAAAGAGACCCAGTACTTC.

This clone was counted only a few times. V gene TRBV2 combines with J gene TRBJ1-5; 9 bases align to TRBD1. The CDR3 covers 15 residues. Germline V lookup: CDR1 SNHLY, CDR2 FYNNEI. Trimming cost V 7 bases and J 5 bases; bases outside gene matches: 9. The CDR3 DNA reads as TGTGCCAGCACCGCAACAGGGGGCTTATATCAGCCCCAGCATTTT. Its translation is CASTATGGLYQPQHF.

The rearrangement links TRBV7-2 to TRBJ2-5; D possibly corresponds to TRBD1 (6 bases). The assigned J gene may be wrong: the sequence end matches TRBJ2-7 better. The CDR3 is 15 amino acids. From germline, CDR1 is SGHTA and CDR2 FQGNSA. This CDR3 reads CASSRDRSEIYEQYF. The CDR3, as DNA: TGTGCCAGCAGCCGAGACAGGAGCGAGATCTACGAGCAGTACTTC.

This clone has only a few counts. The chain recombines TRBV6-4 with TRBJ1-3, with unresolved D. The CDR3 extends over 12 amino acids. Germline loops: CDR1 MRHNA, CDR2 SNTAGT. Trimming left V 9 bases short and J 8 bases short, with 14 bases between. The CDR3 here is CAREPCPDTIYF. The CDR3 DNA is TGTGCCAGGGAGCCTTGCCCTGACACCATATATTTT.

The chain combines TRBV19 with TRBJ2-5; 9 bases line up with TRBD1. The CDR3 spans 15 residues. V lost 4 bases, J lost 3 bases, and 6 bases stayed unmatched. CDR1 is LNHDA and CDR2 is SQIVND in the germline V gene (reference sequence). CDR3 sequence (DNA): TGTGCCAGTAGTACCGGACAGGGGAGGGAAGAGACCCAGTACTTC. As protein: CASSTGQGREETQYF.

This chain links TRBV12-5 with TRBJ2-5; possible D gene TRBD1, 6 bases. CDR3 length: 16 amino acids. Between the trimmed V and J ends, which lost 1 base and 4 bases, there was a span of 16 bases. Germline CDR1 and CDR2: LGHNT and FRNRAP. DNA of the CDR3: TGTGCTAGTGGTTTGGCCCGACAGGACTCAGGAGAGACCCAGTACTTC. Its translation: CASGLARQDSGETQYF. Drawing the rest from reference TRBV12-5 and TRBJ2-5, the complete variable domain is DARVTQTPRHKVTEMGQEVTMRCQPILGHNTVFWYRQTMMQGLELLAYFRNRAPLDDSGMPKDRFSAEMPDATLATLKIQPSEPRDSAVYFCASGLARQDSGETQYFGPGTRLLVL.

This rearrangement joins TRBV18 to TRBJ2-6; D unclear. Per the germline V gene, CDR1 is KGHSH and CDR2 is LQKENI. The CDR3 length is 16 residues. V was pared by 0 bases and J by 6 bases, with 12 bases between. The CDR3 protein is CASSPPQSQKANVLTF. CDR3 nucleotide sequence: TGTGCCAGCTCACCACCCCAATCCCAGAAGGCCAACGTCCTGACTTTC.

V is TRBV19 and J is TRBJ2-2; 10 nucleotides agree with TRBD2. V lost 6 bases, J lost 2 bases, and 6 bases stayed unmatched. Germline CDR1 is LNHDA and CDR2 is SQIVND (reference sequence). The CDR3 loop spans 16 amino acids. As DNA, the CDR3 is TGTGCCAGTAGAACAGCGGGGGGGCCCAACACCGGGGAGCTGTTTTTT. It encodes CASRTAGGPNTGELFF.

The chain recombines TRBV6-6 with TRBJ1-1; TRBD1 might be the D (5 bases). The V end was cut by 4 bases, the J end by 4 bases, with 16 bases between. The CDR3 totals 15 residues. Germline CDR1 reads MNHNY; CDR2 reads SVGAGI (reference sequence). In DNA form, the CDR3 reads TGTGCCAGCAGTTCATCGCAGGGAGGAGGCACTGAAGCTTTCTTT. This encodes CASSSSQGGGTEAFF.

The V and J genes are TRBV7-2 and TRBJ2-3, with D tentatively TRBD2 (6 bases). Trimming took off 5 bases at V and 5 bases at J, with 14 bases between the two ends. Germline V gives CDR1 SGHTA, CDR2 FQGNSA. The CDR3 runs 14 residues. The CDR3 here is CASSGAGAGDTQYF. CDR3 coding DNA: TGTGCCAGCAGCGGGGCTGGAGCGGGAGATACGCAGTATTTT. Variable domain in full (rest from reference TRBV7-2 and TRBJ2-3): GAGVSQSPSNKVTEKGKDVELRCDPISGHTALYWYRQSLGQGLEFLIYFQGNSAPDKSGLPSDRFSAERTGGSVSTLTIQRTQQEDSAVYLCASSGAGAGDTQYFGPGTRLTVL.